The source of this T cell receptor (beta chain) is a study of blood T cell repertoires in COVID-19. Across the study: COVID-19 samples, acute and convalescent, were from the United States, Italy and Spain. Sources were T cells, B-cell-depleted T cells, or PBMCs; the material itself was cDNA or gDNA.

The count of this clone is one. The ends were cut back, 7 bases at V and 5 bases at J, with 11 bases in the middle. Germline V gene data show CDR1 as SNHLY and CDR2 as FYNNEI. The CDR3 spans 12 residues. In the original analysis: Using reference gene primer amplification, nucleated cell counts were estimated. The repertoire was sequenced with immunoSEQ multiplex PCR; TCRdb's copy has only in-frame clones and lacks some. That table gives V, J and clone size, and the DNA gave D and trimming. The top ten clones hold about 15% of a sample with 25,000 to 30,000 clones, roughly 71% of them seen once. Sequenced material: peripheral blood. The gene calls are TRBV2 and TRBJ2-5; D possibly corresponds to TRBD2 (5 bases). This sequence originates from a man at least 80 years old with active or convalescent COVID-19. CDR3 in amino acids: CASTAGWETQYF. CDR3 DNA sequence: TGTGCCAGCACGGCGGGCTGGGAGACCCAGTACTTC.